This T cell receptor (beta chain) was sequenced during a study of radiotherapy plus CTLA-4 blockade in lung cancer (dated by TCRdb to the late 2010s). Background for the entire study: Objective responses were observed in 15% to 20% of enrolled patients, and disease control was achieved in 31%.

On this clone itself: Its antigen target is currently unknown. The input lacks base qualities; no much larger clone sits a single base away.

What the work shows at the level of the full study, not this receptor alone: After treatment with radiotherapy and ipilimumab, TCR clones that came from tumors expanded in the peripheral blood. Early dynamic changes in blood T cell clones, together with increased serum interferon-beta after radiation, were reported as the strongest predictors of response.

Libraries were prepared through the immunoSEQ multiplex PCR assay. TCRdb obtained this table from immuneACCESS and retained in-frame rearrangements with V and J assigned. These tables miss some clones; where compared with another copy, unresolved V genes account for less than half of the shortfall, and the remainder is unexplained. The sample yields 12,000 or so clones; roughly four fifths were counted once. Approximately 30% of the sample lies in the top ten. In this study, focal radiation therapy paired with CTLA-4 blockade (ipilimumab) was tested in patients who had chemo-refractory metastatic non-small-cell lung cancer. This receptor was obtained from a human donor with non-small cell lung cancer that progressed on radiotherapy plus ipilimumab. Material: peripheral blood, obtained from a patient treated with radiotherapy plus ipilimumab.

The CDR3 is CASSYPGTTTQYF. The DNA sequence reads TGTGCCAGCAGTTACCCAGGGACTACAACCCAGTACTTC. In this chain, TRBV6-5 is recombined with TRBJ2-5, and 7 junction bases match TRBD2. V has 2 bases trimmed and J has 8 bases trimmed; junction bases matching no gene number 5. Inclusive of the bounding cysteine and phenylalanine, the CDR3 is 13 residues long. Only the CDR3 part of the read is kept: 39 bases, read in frame from the first base. Sequences MNHEY (CDR1) and SVGAGI (CDR2) are obtained from the germline V gene.